Listed here are 14 T cell receptor beta chains from one sample, sequenced in a study of identifying expanded T cells in peripheral blood. Repertoires were generated with immunoSEQ multiplex PCR, while TCRdb's copy carries only in-frame clones and drops some. Of around 91,000 clones in the sample, approximately 88% were seen once. Sequences were obtained from blood. These receptors originate from a person aged 18 to 75 in good health.

This clone was counted only a few times. This chain links TRBV28 with TRBJ1-4, with D possibly being TRBD1 (6 bases). This CDR3 is built from 15 residues. Germline loops: CDR1 MDHEN, CDR2 SYDVKM. Trimming took 7 bases from V and 6 from J, leaving 18 bases between them. CDR3 nucleotides: TGTGCCAGCAATAAGGACGGGGGGGGCTATGAAAAACTGTTTTTT. Protein product: CASNKDGGGYEKLFF.

The chain recombines TRBV19 with TRBJ1-3; D not resolved. The CDR3 contains 14 residues. The V gene lost 0 bases and the J gene lost 8 bases, with 11 bases spanning the gap. The germline V gene has CDR1 LNHDA and CDR2 SQIVND (reference sequence). The CDR3 reads CASSIEPGEDTIYF. DNA for the CDR3: TGTGCCAGTAGTATAGAACCCGGGGAGGACACCATATATTTT.

This clone occurred once. The chain couples TRBV2 to TRBJ1-4; the match to TRBD1 covers 9 bases. V gave up 6 bases and J gave up 8 bases; unmatched junction bases: 10. This CDR3 contains 15 residues. Germline assignment: CDR1 SNHLY and CDR2 FYNNEI. The CDR3 nucleotides read TGTGCCAGCAGCGTACACCGGGACAGGGACGAAAAACTGTTTTTT. Translating it yields CASSVHRDRDEKLFF.

V and J are TRBV4-2 and TRBJ2-7, with D possibly TRBD2 on 5 matching bases. From germline, CDR1 is LGHNA and CDR2 YNFKEQ. The ends were cut back, 0 bases at V and 3 bases at J, with 12 bases in the middle. The CDR3 contains 15 residues. CDR3 loop: CASSQEGETHYEQYF. The CDR3 bases are TGTGCCAGCAGCCAAGAGGGAGAAACTCACTACGAGCAGTACTTC.

V gene TRBV7-8 combines with J gene TRBJ2-1, with 7 bases fitting TRBD2. V lost 5 bases to trimming and J lost 8 bases; unmatched junction nucleotides: 9. CDR1 is SGHVS and CDR2 is FQNEAQ in the germline V gene. The CDR3 extends over 14 amino acids. CDR3 sequence (DNA): TGTGCCAGCAGCCTAGGCGGGAGTATCTATGAGCAGTTCTTC. Translating gives CASSLGGSIYEQFF.

This chain links TRBV6-6 with TRBJ2-1; 11 bases map to TRBD2. The CDR3 is made up of 15 amino acids. Looked up from germline, CDR1 is MNHNY and CDR2 is SVGAGI (reference sequence). Trimming took 6 bases from V and 4 from J; bases not matched to a gene: 5. CDR3 DNA sequence: TGTGCCAGCAGGGGGACTAGCGGCACTTACAATGAGCAGTTCTTC. It specifies CASRGTSGTYNEQFF.

The chain joins TRBV5-1 to TRBJ2-2, with 15 bases that match TRBD2. The germline V gene has CDR1 SGHRS and CDR2 YFSETQ. With 2 bases clipped from V and 5 bases from J, the junction kept 7 bases outside the gene matches. The CDR3 runs to 18 residues. The CDR3 is CASSFFQGLAGGTGELFF. CDR3 nucleotides: TGCGCCAGCAGCTTTTTCCAGGGACTAGCGGGAGGTACCGGGGAGCTGTTTTTT.

The chain joins TRBV6-1 to TRBJ2-7; weak D call: TRBD2 (5 bases). V was shortened by 5 bases and J by 0 bases, with 8 bases between the two germline ends. Germline V gives CDR1 MNHNS, CDR2 SASEGT. The CDR3 runs 13 residues. DNA for the CDR3: TGTGCCAGCAGTCGGACTGACTCCTACGAGCAGTACTTC. Translating gives CASSRTDSYEQYF.

This chain joins TRBV5-8 and TRBJ2-7, with TRBD1 matching over 10 bases. Germline V gene lookup returns CDR1 SGHTS and CDR2 YDEGEE. The CDR3 consists of 15 residues. With V trimmed by 6 bases and J by 1 base, 7 bases remained unmatched. In DNA form, the CDR3 reads TGTGCCAGCAAAGATGGGACAGGGGTTTCCTACGAGCAGTACTTC. Protein product: CASKDGTGVSYEQYF. Using reference TRBV5-8 and TRBJ2-7 for the parts outside the CDR3, the full variable domain is EAGVTQSPTHLIKTRGQQATLRCSPISGHTSVYWYQQALGLGLQFLLWYDEGEERNRGNFPPRFSGRQFPNYSSELNVNALELEDSALYLCASKDGTGVSYEQYFGPGTRLTVT.

The chain joins TRBV9 to TRBJ1-4; TRBD1 is a possible D gene (6 bases). CDR3 size: 13 residues. V lost 6 bases and J lost 8, with 14 bases in between. Germline values: CDR1 SGDLS, CDR2 YYNGEE. Here the CDR3 reads CASKGEVEEKLFF. The CDR3 DNA sequence: TGTGCCAGCAAGGGGGAGGTTGAGGAAAAACTGTTTTTT.

V and J are TRBV18 and TRBJ2-7; no definite D call. V was trimmed by 2 bases and J by 3 bases, leaving 8 bases between them. The CDR3 is made up of 13 amino acids. The germline V gene has CDR1 KGHSH and CDR2 LQKENI. In nucleotides, the CDR3 is TGTGCCAGCTCACCAGATAAGAGCTACGAGCAGTACTTC. It is translated as CASSPDKSYEQYF.

V is TRBV2 and J is TRBJ1-1; D may be TRBD1 (5 bases). V was cut by 11 bases and J by 0 bases, with 16 bases left in between. The CDR3 runs 14 residues. Germline loops: CDR1 SNHLY, CDR2 FYNNEI. This CDR3 is CAGARQSLNTEAFF. In DNA form, the CDR3 reads TGTGCCGGGGCTAGACAAAGTCTGAACACTGAAGCTTTCTTT.

With respect to this clone: One junction end does not reproduce the germline sequence, and a read error may be involved. CDR3 sequence (DNA): TGTGCCAGCAGCCTAGCCGGGGGGGCGAAGACCCAGTACTTC. This encodes CASSLAGGAKTQYF. The genes are TRBV7-9 and TRBJ2-5; 8 nucleotides line up with TRBD2. The CDR3 extends over 14 amino acids. Per the germline V gene, CDR1 is SEHNR and CDR2 is FQNEAQ (reference sequence).

This rearrangement joins TRBV4-2 to TRBJ2-3, with no clear D. V lost 1 base and J 0 bases, leaving 14 bases between the germline ends. The CDR3 is 17 amino acids. Germline CDR1 LGHNA, CDR2 YNFKEQ. The CDR3 is CASSQGESQVSTDTQYF. CDR3 nucleotides: TGTGCCAGCAGCCAAGGCGAATCCCAGGTCAGCACAGATACGCAGTATTTT.